This TCR beta chain is drawn from a study of blood T cells in healthy people across ages. General study results and limits: A strong correlation was seen between TCR beta diversity and naive T cell percentage. Older age went with lower TCR beta diversity per million T cells, in a roughly linear way.

The germline gives CDR1 KGHSH, CDR2 LQKENI. The V end was cut by 3 bases, the J end by 7 bases, with 6 bases between. CDR3 length: 11 amino acids. This clonotype was recorded many times. The antigen is not known. Alongside a J-beta primer mix, a sample-barcoded 5' primer served in a second PCR lasting about 7 to 12 cycles. Via MiXCR, TCRdb re-called the 5' RACE reads, giving one row per CDR3 protein. The repertoire holds some 1.7 million distinct CDR3 sequences, with under 30% as singletons. The sample taken for sequencing was blood. The clonotype was recovered from a woman in her thirties in good health. This chain links TRBV18 with TRBJ2-5; a weak D match, TRBD2 (5 bases). CDR3 sequence reads: CASSPSGTQYF. The CDR3 nucleotides read TGTGCCAGCTCACCCAGCGGGACCCAGTACTTC.